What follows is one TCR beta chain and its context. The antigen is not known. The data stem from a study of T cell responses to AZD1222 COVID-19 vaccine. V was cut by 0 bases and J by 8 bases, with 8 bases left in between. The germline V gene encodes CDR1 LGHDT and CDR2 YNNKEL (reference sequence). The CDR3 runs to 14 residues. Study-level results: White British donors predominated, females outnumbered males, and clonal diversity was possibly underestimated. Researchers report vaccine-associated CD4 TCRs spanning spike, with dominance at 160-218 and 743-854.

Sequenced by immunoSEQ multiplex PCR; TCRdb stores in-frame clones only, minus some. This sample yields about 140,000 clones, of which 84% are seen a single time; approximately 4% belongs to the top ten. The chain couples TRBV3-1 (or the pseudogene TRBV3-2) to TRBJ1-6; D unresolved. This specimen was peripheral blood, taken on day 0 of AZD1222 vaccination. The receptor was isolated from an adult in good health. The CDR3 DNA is TGTGCCAGCAGCCAAGACCCACTGTATTCACCCCTCCACTTT. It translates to CASSQDPLYSPLHF.